This section outlines one T cell receptor beta chain sequence together with its context. The antigen is unknown. The sample belongs to a study of human T cells and chemical hapten exposure. The overall study: Patch tests applied 0.01% DPC to the upper back and were scored after 6 days.

Study-level points and caveats: Expanded TCRs showed more large CDR3 clusters than pre-sensitization or healthy control sets.

V was trimmed by 6 bases and J by 5 bases, leaving 10 bases between them. This CDR3 has 13 amino acids. CDR1 is SEHNR, CDR2 FQNEAQ, per germline (reference sequence). In the original processing: The median was around 91,000 TCRs per sample, ranging about 20,000 to 690,600. Each CDR3 protein gets one entry after TCRdb re-called the RACE reads with MiXCR. In this record, the V and J calls reflect TCRdb's handling and not the investigators' own analysis. The sample lists around 110,000 distinct CDR3 sequences, 9.5% to 15% occurring once. Indicated time point: pre-sensitization, week 0. This sample's treatment: therapeutic diphenylcyclopropenone sensitization with weekly scalp DPC. Patients had alopecia, were aged 18 to 70, and were not pregnant.

This rearrangement joins TRBV7-9 to TRBJ2-2; D uncertain. The TCR sequence derives from a woman aged 45-65 years with alopecia areata. Some clones in this sample may be carry-over from other donors' samples. The sequencing here drew on whole blood, taken in connection with sensitization to the hapten diphenylcyclopropenone (DPC). For the CDR3, the DNA is TGTGCCAGCAGTTCCACTATGACCGGGGAGCTGTTTTTT. Its protein is CASSSTMTGELFF.